The following is a T cell receptor (beta chain) sequence with its context. This clonotype was observed a few times. Its antigen is not yet known. One base away there is no much larger clone; base qualities are not given. The sample is drawn from a study of blood T cells in healthy people across ages (dated by TCRdb to between 2015 and 2016). About the full investigation: Template switching captured roughly one uniquely barcoded TCR beta cDNA molecule per two T cells in model experiments. Using deep sequencing normalized with unique cDNA molecular identifiers, the study measured how TCR beta repertoire diversity changes with age. The donors were split into four age groups: young (average about 16 years), middle-aged (39), aged (about 62) and long-lived (over 75). To avoid experimental bias, donors of different ages were spread randomly across the sequencing lanes. For two donors (one aged 18 to 29 and one aged 80 or older), the study analyzed two additional independent replicas of 1 million unique cDNA reads from the same blood draw.

The study at large found these results: Compared with the aged group, the long-lived group had more naive CD4+ T cells, fewer expanded clones and increased TCR diversity, suggesting age selection. As age increased, observed TCR beta diversity per million T cells dropped in a roughly linear way, and a significant reduction was already evident by age around 41. Observed TCR beta diversity correlated strongly with the percentage of naive T cells measured by flow cytometry. Donor CMV infection status was unknown, potentially confounding age-related changes in expanded clonotypes. Estimates of total diversity based on one million sequenced T cells were considered lower bounds and underestimates. Conclusive comparison of naive and antigen-experienced compartments was prevented by the profiling of bulk unsorted PBMCs.

Unmatched junction bases come to 10, with V trimmed by 6 bases and J by 4 bases. There are 15 amino acids in the CDR3, from cysteine to phenylalanine inclusive. The entry retains the CDR3 DNA only, 45 bases that are in frame from base 1. CDR1 and CDR2, looked up from the germline V gene (reference sequence), are DFQATT and SNEGSKA. The method was 5' RACE. These reads were obtained on an Illumina HiSeq 2500. The second PCR ran for about 7 to 11 cycles and used a J-beta primer mix along with a sample-barcoded 5' primer. A template-switch 5' adaptor carrying 12 random nucleotides introduced a unique molecular identifier onto each TCR beta cDNA molecule. Each sample yielded at least 3 million CDR3-containing paired-end reads. First-strand cDNA synthesis was performed from all RNA using the Mint cDNA synthesis kit, with priming by a TRBC-specific oligonucleotide. After uracil-DNA glycosylase treatment, a first 18-cycle PCR used universal primers M1SS and BC2_uni_R on all cDNA. Processing in the source paper ran as follows. For normalization, 1 million high-quality reads were randomly selected from each sample, with every read carrying a distinct molecular identifier. Instead of being binned into consensus sequences, reads that shared molecular identifiers were thrown out. MiTCR, with a Q25 quality threshold and the strictest error-elimination algorithm, was used for CDR3 identification, clonotype clustering and error correction. Lower-bound total TCR beta diversity was estimated with a nonparametric unseen species model using Euler transformation. The public reads were reprocessed in TCRdb via fastp at Q25 and MiXCR, keeping in-frame beta chains. Each entry is one CDR3 protein sequence, shown with its most common DNA and genes. For this entry, the V and J calls and clone size follow TCRdb and not the study's own pipeline. Across this sample there are fewer than 900,000 distinct CDR3 sequences, with 35% to 40% seen only once. The ten most abundant clones make up approximately 12% of the sample.

Systemically healthy Caucasian individuals from Russia, approximately 39 in total and aged roughly 6 to 100 years, were included as donors. Ten milliliters of peripheral blood were drawn from each donor into EDTA-treated Vacutainer tubes. Ficoll-Paque density-gradient centrifugation was used to isolate PBMCs, with at least 6 million obtained per sample. Total RNA was extracted from PBMCs with Trizol reagent, with at least 5 micrograms obtained per sample. For every donor, flow cytometry on a PBMC aliquot measured the percentage of naive CD45RAhigh/CD27high T cells. This TCR was recovered from a man between 18 and 35 years old in good health. The chain uses TRBV20-1 and TRBJ2-1, with 9 bases in between that match TRBD1. Sequenced input: blood. The DNA sequence is as follows: TGCAGTGCCCGAATCCGGGACAGGGCTTACAATGAGCAGTTCTTC. The resulting protein is CSARIRDRAYNEQFF.